Presented here are 30 T cell receptor beta chains from one specimen sequenced in a study of EBV T-cell therapy then PD-1 blockade in nasopharyngeal carcinoma. Data came from immunoSEQ multiplex PCR; TCRdb stores just in-frame clones and leaves some out. Counted here are about 22,000 clones, approximately 80% occurring once; the ten biggest clones make up 20% to 30%. Treatment meaning: AdE1-LMPpoly-expanded autologous EBV-specific T-cell therapy followed by anti-PD-1 nivolumab. Antigens for these TCRs are unknown. The specimen was CD8+ T cells from blood, collected at day -245 from a patient whose treatment included autologous EBV-specific T cells and nivolumab. These receptors were collected from a man between 35 and 55 years old with nasopharyngeal carcinoma.

The chain employs TRBV5-4 and TRBJ2-2, with 10 bases that match TRBD1. Germline-derived CDR1 and CDR2 are SGHNT and YYREEE (reference sequence). V lost 4 bases, J lost 7 bases, and 13 bases stayed unmatched. This CDR3 spans 17 amino acids. CDR3 in DNA: TGTGCCAGCAGCCTCCGGGACAGGGGTATATTTGGCGGGGAGCTGTTTTTT. This translates into CASSLRDRGIFGGELFF. Looking up the rest from reference TRBV5-4 and TRBJ2-2 gives the full variable domain: ETGVTQSPTHLIKTRGQQVTLRCSSQSGHNTVSWYQQALGQGPQFIFQYYREEENGRGNFPPRFSGLQFPNYSSELNVNALELDDSALYLCASSLRDRGIFGGELFFGEGSRLTVL.

The CDR3 region is CAAAGARNTIYF. The CDR3 DNA sequence: TGTGCCGCGGCGGGGGCCCGAAACACCATATATTTT. The chain combines TRBV7-9 with TRBJ1-3; perhaps TRBD1 as D (6 bases). Germline V gene data show CDR1 as SEHNR and CDR2 as FQNEAQ (reference sequence). V was clipped by 11 bases and J by 5 bases, with 13 bases between them. The length of the CDR3 is 12 residues.

J is TRBJ1-2 and V is TRBV7-8, with a possible D match to TRBD1 (5 bases). Germline lookup yields CDR1 SGHVS and CDR2 FQNEAQ. V lost 4 bases to trimming and J lost 6 bases, with 21 bases between them. The CDR3 is 16 residues long. In DNA, the CDR3 is TGTGCCAGCAGCTCGAGTGCCAGAACAGGATCAGATGGCTACACCTTC. Its protein is CASSSSARTGSDGYTF.

The genes are TRBV6-4 and TRBJ2-2; D remains ambiguous. Trimming removed 7 bases at V and 0 bases at J, with 9 bases between. This CDR3 has 14 amino acids. Germline loops: CDR1 MRHNA, CDR2 SNTAGT. The CDR3 coding sequence is TGTGCCAGCACCCCCCGACCGAACACCGGGGAGCTGTTTTTT. Translated, it gives CASTPRPNTGELFF.

This chain joins TRBV2 and TRBJ1-5; D is unresolved. Trimming removed 6 bases from V and 6 bases from J, with 12 bases in between. Germline V gene lookup returns CDR1 SNHLY and CDR2 FYNNEI. The CDR3 contains 13 residues. This chain's CDR3 is CASRDYPIQPQHF. The CDR3 DNA follows: TGTGCCAGCAGGGATTATCCGATTCAGCCCCAGCATTTT.

This clone was seen a single time. The rearrangement uses TRBV15 and TRBJ1-2; D is undetermined. Germline V gene data show CDR1 as LNHNV and CDR2 as YYDKDF (reference sequence). This CDR3 is built from 14 residues. Trimming stripped 0 bases from V and 8 bases from J, with 13 bases between. As DNA, the CDR3 is TGTGCCACCAGCAGAGAAGGACCGCGTAGAGGCTACACCTTC. It yields the protein CATSREGPRRGYTF.

The genes are TRBV25-1 and TRBJ2-6, with D tentatively TRBD1 (6 bases). The CDR3 covers 15 residues. Trimming shortened V by 8 bases and J by 0 bases, and 11 bases separated the two germline ends. Germline assignment: CDR1 MGHDK and CDR2 SYGVNS. The CDR3 region has the DNA TGTGCCAGCTCCGGACAGAACTCTGGGGCCAACGTCCTGACTTTC. Translation gives CASSGQNSGANVLTF.

This clone was detected only a few times. The chain uses TRBV27 and TRBJ1-6; D might be TRBD1 (6 bases). Germline CDR1 and CDR2: MNHEY and SMNVEV (reference sequence). The CDR3 contains 12 residues. Trimming shortened V by 3 bases and J by 18 bases, and 15 bases separated the two germline ends. This CDR3 is CASSFVGGPNHF. DNA for the CDR3: TGTGCCAGCAGTTTCGTGGGGGGGCCAAACCACTTT.

This clone was observed once. Different DNA sequences within this sample yield the same CDR3. The V call is TRBV5-4, the J call TRBJ1-6, with TRBD1 matching 8 bases. V lost 7 bases and J lost 15; bases outside the gene matches: 9. Germline-derived CDR1 and CDR2 are SGHNT and YYREEE (reference sequence). This CDR3 is 12 amino acids long. In nucleotides, the CDR3 is TGTGCCAGCGGTTACAGGGGGGATGTCCTCCACTTT. Residues: CASGYRGDVLHF.

The V and J genes are TRBV24-1 and TRBJ2-1; D remains unclear. Trimming cost V 9 bases and J 0 bases, with 14 bases left between them. Germline-derived CDR1 and CDR2 are KGHDR and SFDVKD. This CDR3 spans 15 amino acids. This chain's CDR3 is CATEGQESSYNEQFF. The CDR3 region has the DNA TGTGCCACCGAAGGGCAGGAGAGCTCCTACAATGAGCAGTTCTTC.

The chain couples TRBV6-4 to TRBJ2-1, with 10 bases that match TRBD2. There are 16 residues in the CDR3. The J segment lost 5 bases and the V segment lost 2 bases, leaving 6 bases of the junction unmatched. CDR1 and CDR2 (germline): MRHNA, SNTAGT. CDR3 residues: CASSDLASGGHNEQFF. Here the CDR3 DNA reads TGTGCCAGCAGTGACCTTGCTAGCGGGGGCCACAATGAGCAGTTCTTC.

J is TRBJ2-5 and V is TRBV7-9; D gene unclear. The CDR3 sequence is 14 residues long. The germline V and J ends were trimmed by 1 base and 1 base, with 7 bases remaining between them. The germline V gene encodes CDR1 SEHNR and CDR2 FQNEAQ (reference sequence). CDR3 coding DNA: TGTGCCAGCAGCTTAGAAGTGATCCAAGAGACCCAGTACTTC. It is translated as CASSLEVIQETQYF.

This clone turned up a few times. V is TRBV9 and J is TRBJ2-1; D perhaps matches TRBD2 (6 bases). Germline assignment: CDR1 SGDLS and CDR2 YYNGEE. Trimming cost V 4 bases and J 9 bases, with 14 bases left between them. There are 13 residues in the CDR3. CDR3 bases: TGTGCCAGCAGCACCCAACTCGGGGGTGAGCAGTTCTTC. Translated, it gives CASSTQLGGEQFF. The entire variable domain, with the rest obtained from reference TRBV9 and TRBJ2-1, is as follows: DSGVTQTPKHLITATGQRVTLRCSPRSGDLSVYWYQQSLDQGLQFLIQYYNGEERAKGNILERFSAQQFPDLHSELNLSSLELGDSALYFCASSTQLGGEQFFGPGTRLTVL.

The V and J genes are TRBV6-5 and TRBJ2-2; D possibly matches TRBD1 or TRBD2 (6 bases each). The CDR3 extends over 14 amino acids. V gave up 10 bases and J gave up 5 bases, with 17 bases separating them. CDR1 is MNHEY, CDR2 SVGAGI, per germline. Here the CDR3 DNA reads TGTGCCACCGACTGGGGGGCAAGGACCGGGGAGCTGTTTTTT. Translated, it gives CATDWGARTGELFF.

The chain links TRBV5-4 to TRBJ2-2; 8 nucleotides line up with TRBD1. CDR3 size: 15 residues. From germline, CDR1 is SGHNT and CDR2 YYREEE (reference sequence). The J segment lost 1 base and the V segment lost 5 bases, leaving 4 bases of the junction unmatched. The CDR3 spells CASRPGGQNTGELFF. As DNA, the CDR3 is TGTGCCAGCAGGCCAGGGGGCCAGAACACCGGGGAGCTGTTTTTT.

J is TRBJ1-5 and V is TRBV5-5, with D possibly being TRBD1 (6 bases). Deletions cut 0 bases from V and 4 bases from J, with 11 bases between. The CDR3 runs 15 residues. CDR1 is SGHKS, CDR2 YYEKEE, per germline (reference sequence). The CDR3 loop reads CASSLEGGLNQPQHF. The CDR3 coding sequence is TGTGCCAGCAGCTTGGAGGGGGGTCTAAATCAGCCCCAGCATTTT.

The table lists this clone with a few counts. V gene TRBV10-3 combines with J gene TRBJ1-5; D is unresolved. From germline, CDR1 is ENHRY and CDR2 SYGVKD. V was pared by 3 bases and J by 1 base, with 1 base between. This CDR3 contains 12 residues. The CDR3 DNA follows: TGTGCCATCAGTGACAGCAATCAGCCCCAGCATTTT. Its protein is CAISDSNQPQHF.

The chain carries TRBV7-9 and TRBJ2-4; D possibly corresponds to TRBD1 (5 bases). V lost 5 bases to trimming and J lost 0 bases, with 14 bases between them. The germline V gene encodes CDR1 SEHNR and CDR2 FQNEAQ (reference sequence). The CDR3 spans 16 residues. The CDR3 DNA sequence: TGTGCCAGCAGCCCAAGACAGTCGCTAGCCAAAAACATTCAGTACTTC. This gives the protein CASSPRQSLAKNIQYF.

This clone occurred a few times. The rearrangement joins TRBV29-1 to TRBJ2-3; D may be TRBD2 (7 bases). Germline values: CDR1 SQVTM, CDR2 ANQGSEA. This CDR3 comprises 15 residues. The V end was cut by 3 bases, the J end by 4 bases, with 17 bases between. In DNA, the CDR3 is TGCAGCGTTGAGGGGGAGGGGGGGCCAGCAGATACGCAGTATTTT. Its translation: CSVEGEGGPADTQYF.

The chain couples TRBV27 to TRBJ2-5; no firm D call. Germline CDR1 MNHEY, CDR2 SMNVEV (reference sequence). V was cut by 0 bases and J by 2 bases, with 7 bases left in between. The CDR3 has 14 amino acids. The CDR3 spells CASSLSWQQETQYF. DNA for the CDR3: TGTGCCAGCAGTTTATCGTGGCAGCAAGAGACCCAGTACTTC.

This chain joins TRBV6-2 or TRBV6-3 and TRBJ2-7; D call uncertain. Trimming pared 5 bases from V and 2 bases from J, leaving 10 bases between. CDR3 length: 13 amino acids. Germline CDR1 and CDR2: MNHEY and SVGEGT. CDR3 region: CASSPTNAYEQYF. The CDR3 DNA follows: TGTGCCAGCAGTCCAACAAATGCCTACGAGCAGTACTTC.

The J gene is TRBJ1-2, the V gene TRBV27; 7 positions match TRBD1. The CDR3 runs to 14 residues. Per the germline V gene, CDR1 is MNHEY and CDR2 is SMNVEV (reference sequence). The V segment lost 5 bases and the J segment 4 bases; nucleotides outside the gene matches: 7. This CDR3 is CASSLTGQFYGYTF. The DNA for the CDR3 is TGTGCCAGCAGTCTCACGGGACAGTTCTATGGCTACACCTTC.

On this clone: One junction end disagrees with the germline gene, perhaps due to a read error. The rearrangement uses TRBV28 and TRBJ2-5; D uncertain. The CDR3 consists of 14 residues. Germline lookup yields CDR1 MDHEN and CDR2 SYDVKM. This CDR3 is CASSTRLLQETQHF. The CDR3 nucleotides are TGTGCCAGTTCTACCAGGCTTCTCCAAGAGACCCAGCACTTC.

This clone appeared a single time. The chain carries TRBV29-1 and TRBJ2-6; 10 nucleotides align to TRBD1. Per the germline V gene, CDR1 is SQVTM and CDR2 is ANQGSEA. V lost 6 bases to trimming and J lost 0 bases; unmatched junction nucleotides: 8. The CDR3 spans 17 residues. The CDR3 here is CSVGDRGGSSGANVLTF. DNA of the CDR3: TGCAGCGTCGGGGACAGGGGAGGAAGCTCTGGGGCCAACGTCCTGACTTTC.

The chain links TRBV6-4 to TRBJ2-3; 12 bases match TRBD2. The length of the CDR3 is 15 residues. Germline loops: CDR1 MRHNA, CDR2 SNTAGT. After removal of 5 bases from V and 4 bases from J, the junction contained 4 bases not matched to a gene. The CDR3 here is CASSPSGGAADTQYF. The CDR3 bases are TGTGCCAGCAGTCCTAGCGGGGGGGCAGCAGATACGCAGTATTTT.

The chain combines TRBV14 with TRBJ2-7; tentative D call: TRBD1 (7 bases). Germline V gene data show CDR1 as SGHDN and CDR2 as FVKESK. V was trimmed by 1 base and J by 2 bases, leaving 15 bases between them. CDR3 size: 16 residues. For the CDR3, the DNA is TGTGCCAGCAGCCAAGTCGGCCAGGGGGGTCCCTACGAGCAGTACTTC. Translating it yields CASSQVGQGGPYEQYF. The full variable domain, its missing parts supplied by reference TRBV14 and TRBJ2-7, is EAGVTQFPSHSVIEKGQTVTLRCDPISGHDNLYWYRRVMGKEIKFLLHFVKESKQDESGMPNNRFLAERTGGTYSTLKVQPAELEDSGVYFCASSQVGQGGPYEQYFGPGTRLTVT.

The table lists this clone with a count of one. V usage is TRBV19 and J usage is TRBJ2-7; TRBD2 matches 11 bases. The V gene end was trimmed by 5 bases and the J gene end by 4 bases; junction bases not matched to a gene: 13. Germline V gives CDR1 LNHDA, CDR2 SQIVND (reference sequence). The CDR3 covers 17 residues. CDR3 amino acids: CASSLTMTSGVLYEQYF. In DNA form, the CDR3 reads TGTGCCAGTAGTCTTACCATGACTAGCGGGGTACTTTACGAGCAGTACTTC.

This clone was counted at least ten times. V usage is TRBV4-3 and J usage is TRBJ2-1; D ambiguous. The CDR3 totals 16 residues. CDR1 and CDR2 (germline): LGHNA, YSLEER. The germline V and J ends were trimmed by 0 bases and 6 bases, with 15 bases remaining between them. The CDR3 region has the DNA TGCGCCAGCAGCCAAGATGGGGTTTTTGCAGGCAATGAGCAGTTCTTC. Protein sequence: CASSQDGVFAGNEQFF.

The rearrangement joins TRBV10-3 to TRBJ2-7; unclear D gene. This CDR3 is 15 amino acids long. Trimming removed 6 bases at V and 1 base at J, with 16 bases between. Germline values: CDR1 ENHRY, CDR2 SYGVKD. CDR3 loop: CAIRSNNAQSYEQYF. The CDR3 bases are TGTGCCATCAGATCCAACAATGCGCAGTCCTACGAGCAGTACTTC.

This clone ranks as large (0.1 to 1%). The rearrangement links TRBV28 to TRBJ2-7; 8 nucleotides align to TRBD1. From germline, CDR1 is MDHEN and CDR2 SYDVKM. The CDR3 loop spans 15 amino acids. V trimming: 2 bases; J trimming: 5 bases; junction bases outside the gene matches: 8. CDR3 DNA sequence: TGTGCCAGCAGTTTAGAGCAGGGGGCGAACGACGAGCAGTACTTC. Its protein product is CASSLEQGANDEQYF.